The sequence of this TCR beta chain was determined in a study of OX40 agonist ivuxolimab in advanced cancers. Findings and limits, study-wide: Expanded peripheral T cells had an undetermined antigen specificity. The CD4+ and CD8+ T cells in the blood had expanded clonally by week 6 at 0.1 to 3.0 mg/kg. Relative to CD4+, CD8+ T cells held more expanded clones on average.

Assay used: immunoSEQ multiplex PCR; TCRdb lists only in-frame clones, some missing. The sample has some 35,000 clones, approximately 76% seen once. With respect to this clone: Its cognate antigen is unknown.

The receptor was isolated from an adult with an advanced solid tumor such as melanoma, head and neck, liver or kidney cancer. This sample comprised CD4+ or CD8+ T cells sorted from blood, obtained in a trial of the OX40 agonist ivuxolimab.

The chain's CDR3 is CASSLQGSEQYF. The CDR3 DNA reads as TGTGCCAGCAGTCTACAGGGCAGCGAGCAGTACTTC. This chain links TRBV25-1 with TRBJ2-7; tentatively, D is TRBD1 (6 bases). The CDR3 sequence is 12 residues long. V was trimmed by 5 bases and J by 6 bases, leaving 11 bases between them. Germline values: CDR1 MGHDK, CDR2 SYGVNS.